The rows below give T cell receptor beta chains drawn from one sample of a study of OX40 agonist ivuxolimab in advanced cancers. Using immunoSEQ multiplex PCR, the repertoire was profiled, and TCRdb retains in-frame clones only, with some absent. The sample holds roughly 74,000 clones, about four fifths seen once. The source material was CD4+ or CD8+ T cells sorted from blood, sampled in a trial of the OX40 agonist ivuxolimab. All receptors derive from an adult with an advanced solid tumor such as melanoma, head and neck, liver or kidney cancer. The CDR3 runs from the conserved cysteine through the conserved F or W. D genes are given only for firm matches. Where a row states a size, it is once, few, many or the class of an expanded clone; other rows omit it.

clone size: NA; J gene: TRBJ2-3; D gene: TRBD2; V gene: TRBV4-2; CDR3 protein: CASRPGTSGGAEDTDTQYF; CDR3 DNA: TGTGCCAGCAGACCCGGGACTAGCGGGGGGGCCGAGGACACAGATACGCAGTATTTT
clone size: NA; J gene: TRBJ1-2; D gene: TRBD1; V gene: TRBV6-1; CDR3 protein: CASCLTGANGYTF; CDR3 DNA: TGTGCCAGCTGTTTGACAGGGGCGAATGGCTACACCTTC
clone size: once; J gene: TRBJ2-2; D gene: NA; V gene: TRBV30; CDR3 protein: CAWSKNYDTGELFF; CDR3 DNA: TGTGCCTGGAGCAAAAATTACGACACCGGGGAGCTGTTTTTT
clone size: few; J gene: TRBJ1-2; D gene: NA; V gene: TRBV2; CDR3 protein: CASSRQADYGYTF; CDR3 DNA: TGTGCCAGCAGTCGACAGGCAGACTATGGCTACACCTTC
clone size: NA; J gene: TRBJ2-5; D gene: NA; V gene: TRBV11-2; CDR3 protein: CASSFSETQYF; CDR3 DNA: TGTGCCAGCAGCTTCTCAGAGACCCAGTACTTC
clone size: NA; J gene: TRBJ2-5; D gene: NA; V gene: TRBV6-6; CDR3 protein: CASSLSPQVNSQYF; CDR3 DNA: TGTGCCAGCAGCCTTTCTCCCCAGGTGAATAGCCAGTACTTC
clone size: NA; J gene: TRBJ2-3; D gene: NA; V gene: TRBV5-6; CDR3 protein: CASSLRPSSTDTQYF; CDR3 DNA: TGTGCCAGCAGCTTGAGGCCTTCTAGCACAGATACGCAGTATTTT
clone size: NA; J gene: TRBJ1-2; D gene: NA; V gene: TRBV4-3; CDR3 protein: CASSQDLRQNYGYTF; CDR3 DNA: TGCGCCAGCAGCCAAGATCTACGACAGAACTATGGCTACACCTTC
clone size: NA; J gene: TRBJ1-1; D gene: NA; V gene: TRBV19; CDR3 protein: CASSPQTGMNTEAFF; CDR3 DNA: TGTGCCAGTAGTCCCCAAACAGGTATGAACACTGAAGCTTTCTTT
clone size: NA; J gene: TRBJ1-1; D gene: NA; V gene: TRBV28; CDR3 protein: CASSFPPGNTEAFF; CDR3 DNA: TGTGCCAGCAGTTTCCCTCCAGGGAACACTGAAGCTTTCTTT
clone size: NA; J gene: TRBJ2-7; D gene: TRBD1; V gene: TRBV5-1; CDR3 protein: CASSPIQGAYEQYF; CDR3 DNA: TGCGCCAGCAGCCCAATTCAGGGGGCCTACGAGCAGTACTTC
clone size: NA; J gene: TRBJ1-2; D gene: TRBD1; V gene: TRBV28; CDR3 protein: CASNLSGQGQGGYTF; CDR3 DNA: TGTGCCAGCAACCTATCAGGACAGGGTCAAGGGGGCTACACCTTC
clone size: NA; J gene: TRBJ1-2; D gene: TRBD1; V gene: TRBV6-1; CDR3 protein: CASSEGQGVSYGYTF; CDR3 DNA: TGTGCCAGCAGTGAGGGACAGGGGGTATCATATGGCTACACCTTC
clone size: NA; J gene: TRBJ2-1; D gene: TRBD2; V gene: TRBV7-2; CDR3 protein: CASSLTSGRIFNEQFF; CDR3 DNA: TGTGCCAGCAGCTTGACTAGCGGGAGGATCTTCAATGAGCAGTTCTTC
clone size: NA; J gene: TRBJ1-5; D gene: NA; V gene: TRBV5-5; CDR3 protein: CASSLPGGNQPQHF; CDR3 DNA: TGTGCCAGCAGCTTACCGGGGGGGAATCAGCCCCAGCATTTT
clone size: NA; J gene: TRBJ2-7; D gene: TRBD1; V gene: TRBV5-1; CDR3 protein: CASSYGTGNEQYF; CDR3 DNA: TGCGCCAGCAGTTATGGGACAGGGAACGAGCAGTACTTC
clone size: few; J gene: TRBJ2-7; D gene: NA; V gene: TRBV5-1; CDR3 protein: CASGPGGGTYEQYF; CDR3 DNA: TGCGCCAGCGGACCCGGAGGGGGGACCTACGAGCAGTACTTC
clone size: NA; J gene: TRBJ2-1; D gene: TRBD2; V gene: TRBV5-5; CDR3 protein: CASSGLAGGLGNEQFF; CDR3 DNA: TGTGCCAGCAGCGGGCTAGCGGGAGGTCTAGGGAATGAGCAGTTCTTC
clone size: NA; J gene: TRBJ2-1; D gene: TRBD2; V gene: TRBV7-3; CDR3 protein: CASSSQPISGGAYEQFF; CDR3 DNA: TGTGCCAGCAGCTCCCAACCTATAAGCGGGGGGGCTTATGAGCAGTTCTTC
clone size: NA; J gene: TRBJ2-1; D gene: NA; V gene: TRBV12-5; CDR3 protein: CASGLGQATYNEQFF; CDR3 DNA: TGTGCTAGTGGTTTGGGACAGGCAACCTACAATGAGCAGTTCTTC
clone size: NA; J gene: TRBJ2-5; D gene: TRBD2; V gene: TRBV5-1; CDR3 protein: CASSSELGLAEETQYF; CDR3 DNA: TGCGCCAGCAGCTCCGAGCTGGGACTAGCGGAAGAGACCCAGTACTTC
clone size: NA; J gene: TRBJ2-7; D gene: TRBD1; V gene: TRBV6-5; CDR3 protein: CASSGTGLSEQYF; CDR3 DNA: TGTGCCAGCAGCGGGACAGGGTTGAGCGAGCAGTACTTC
clone size: NA; J gene: TRBJ1-2; D gene: TRBD1; V gene: TRBV30; CDR3 protein: CAWSGQGGYGYTF; CDR3 DNA: TGTGCCTGGAGTGGACAGGGGGGATATGGCTACACCTTC
clone size: NA; J gene: TRBJ1-5; D gene: NA; V gene: TRBV4-1; CDR3 protein: CASSQDLGIQPQHF; CDR3 DNA: TGCGCCAGCAGCCAAGATCTAGGGATTCAGCCCCAGCATTTT
clone size: NA; J gene: TRBJ1-3; D gene: TRBD1; V gene: TRBV28; CDR3 protein: CASSHRGRGNTIYF; CDR3 DNA: TGTGCCAGCAGTCACAGGGGACGTGGAAACACCATATATTTT
clone size: NA; J gene: TRBJ2-7; D gene: NA; V gene: TRBV29-1; CDR3 protein: CSGGHQSYEQYF; CDR3 DNA: TGCAGCGGGGGACACCAGTCCTACGAGCAGTACTTC
clone size: NA; J gene: TRBJ2-2; D gene: NA; V gene: TRBV2; CDR3 protein: CASSIQGTNTGELFF; CDR3 DNA: TGTGCCAGCAGTATACAGGGTACGAACACCGGGGAGCTGTTTTTT
clone size: NA; J gene: TRBJ1-3; D gene: NA; V gene: TRBV9; CDR3 protein: CASSVATYGNTIYF; CDR3 DNA: TGTGCCAGCAGCGTAGCTACATATGGAAACACCATATATTTT
clone size: NA; J gene: TRBJ1-2; D gene: NA; V gene: TRBV6-1; CDR3 protein: CASSGRQLSLYGYTF; CDR3 DNA: TGTGCCAGCAGCGGACGACAGCTAAGTTTGTATGGCTACACCTTC
clone size: once; J gene: TRBJ2-3; D gene: NA; V gene: TRBV5-1; CDR3 protein: CASSLNSGNTDTQYF; CDR3 DNA: TGCGCCAGCAGCTTGAACTCGGGGAACACAGATACGCAGTATTTT
clone size: NA; J gene: TRBJ2-5; D gene: TRBD2; V gene: TRBV19; CDR3 protein: CASSPGLGFFGETQYF; CDR3 DNA: TGTGCCAGTAGTCCGGGACTAGGGTTTTTCGGAGAGACCCAGTACTTC
clone size: NA; J gene: TRBJ2-4; D gene: NA; V gene: TRBV5-4; CDR3 protein: CASSLEGPAKNIQYF; CDR3 DNA: TGTGCCAGCAGCTTGGAGGGTCCAGCCAAAAACATTCAGTACTTC
clone size: NA; J gene: TRBJ2-3; D gene: TRBD2; V gene: TRBV5-1; CDR3 protein: CASSYGEGTDTQYF; CDR3 DNA: TGCGCCAGCAGCTACGGGGAGGGGACAGATACGCAGTATTTT
clone size: NA; J gene: TRBJ2-5; D gene: NA; V gene: TRBV15; CDR3 protein: CATSRDYQETQYF; CDR3 DNA: TGTGCCACCAGCAGAGATTACCAAGAGACCCAGTACTTC
clone size: NA; J gene: TRBJ2-2; D gene: TRBD1; V gene: TRBV15; CDR3 protein: CATSRLGQGPRTGELFF; CDR3 DNA: TGTGCCACCAGCAGACTGGGACAGGGGCCGAGGACCGGGGAGCTGTTTTTT
clone size: NA; J gene: TRBJ2-5; D gene: NA; V gene: TRBV6-5; CDR3 protein: CASSRQETQYF; CDR3 DNA: TGTGCCAGCAGCCGACAAGAGACCCAGTACTTC
clone size: NA; J gene: TRBJ2-2; D gene: TRBD1; V gene: TRBV28; CDR3 protein: CASSRGQGRTGELFF; CDR3 DNA: TGTGCCAGCAGCCGAGGACAGGGGAGGACCGGGGAGCTGTTTTTT
clone size: once; J gene: TRBJ2-1; D gene: NA; V gene: TRBV29-1; CDR3 protein: CSVARGGNEQFF; CDR3 DNA: TGCAGCGTTGCCAGGGGTGGGAATGAGCAGTTCTTC
clone size: NA; J gene: TRBJ2-7; D gene: TRBD1; V gene: TRBV5-1; CDR3 protein: CASSWGAGQVPSYEQYF; CDR3 DNA: TGCGCCAGCAGCTGGGGGGCGGGACAGGTACCGTCCTACGAGCAGTACTTC
clone size: few; J gene: TRBJ2-7; D gene: NA; V gene: TRBV23-1; CDR3 protein: CASSQSSPRQNEAVYEQYF; CDR3 DNA: TGCGCCAGCAGTCAATCCTCACCCAGGCAAAACGAAGCGGTCTACGAGCAGTACTTC
clone size: few; J gene: TRBJ1-2; D gene: NA; V gene: TRBV2; CDR3 protein: CASSEGGSGTYGYTF; CDR3 DNA: TGTGCCAGCAGTGAGGGTGGGTCAGGGACCTATGGCTACACCTTC
clone size: NA; J gene: TRBJ1-2; D gene: NA; V gene: TRBV5-6; CDR3 protein: CASSLAGGGYGYTF; CDR3 DNA: TGTGCCAGCAGCTTGGCGGGGGGCGGCTATGGCTACACCTTC
clone size: NA; J gene: TRBJ2-1; D gene: TRBD2; V gene: TRBV7-6; CDR3 protein: CASSPRLAGGSSYNEQFF; CDR3 DNA: TGTGCCAGCAGCCCCCGACTAGCGGGAGGGAGCTCCTACAATGAGCAGTTCTTC
clone size: NA; J gene: TRBJ2-3; D gene: NA; V gene: TRBV7-9; CDR3 protein: CASSSFSSPGWTDTQYF; CDR3 DNA: TGTGCCAGCAGCTCATTTAGCTCCCCGGGTTGGACAGATACGCAGTATTTT
clone size: NA; J gene: TRBJ2-1; D gene: TRBD1; V gene: TRBV7-6; CDR3 protein: CASSQDRGAYNEQFF; CDR3 DNA: TGTGCCAGCAGCCAAGACAGGGGGGCGTACAATGAGCAGTTCTTC
clone size: NA; J gene: TRBJ2-5; D gene: NA; V gene: TRBV9; CDR3 protein: CASSVGGHQETQYF; CDR3 DNA: TGTGCCAGCAGCGTAGGAGGACACCAAGAGACCCAGTACTTC
clone size: NA; J gene: TRBJ1-4; D gene: NA; V gene: TRBV28; CDR3 protein: CASSQQGGRANEKLFF; CDR3 DNA: TGTGCCAGCAGCCAACAGGGAGGTCGGGCTAATGAAAAACTGTTTTTT